The rows below give T cell receptor beta chains drawn from one sample of a study of TIL therapy for anti-PD-1-resistant metastatic lung cancer. Libraries were prepared by immunoSEQ multiplex PCR; TCRdb keeps only in-frame clonotypes and omits some of them. The data hold just under 60,000 clones, with less than 75% observed a single time. Sequenced material: blood, taken at baseline. These receptors all stem from a person between 25 and 79 years old with non-small cell lung cancer. Each CDR3 is given with its conserved first and last residue. The order of the fields is D gene, V gene, clone size, J gene, CDR3 length, CDR3 DNA, CDR3 protein. The D gene is left open where the match is weak. Size tells how often a clone was seen (once, few, many) or the class of an expanded clone, and some rows leave it out.

>.|TRBV5-4|.|TRBJ1-1|15
TGTGCCAGCAGCTTGTTTCGTGGGGGGGGTACTGAAGCTTTCTTT
CASSLFRGGGTEAFF
>TRBD1|TRBV28|.|TRBJ1-5|14
TGTGCCAGCAGTTTAGGGACAGGGCATCAGCCCCAGCATTTT
CASSLGTGHQPQHF
>.|TRBV7-2|.|TRBJ1-1|13
TGTGCCAGCAGCTCCATGATGAACACTGAAGCTTTCTTT
CASSSMMNTEAFF
>TRBD2|TRBV7-2|few|TRBJ2-3|14
TGTGCCAGCAGCCCCACGGGGGGGCGTATTACGCAGTATTTT
CASSPTGGRITQYF
>.|TRBV20-1|.|TRBJ2-7|11
TGCAGTACCTTACGGGCCTACGAGCAGTACTTC
CSTLRAYEQYF
>.|TRBV7-2|.|TRBJ2-3|15
TGTGCCAGCAGCCCGGTGGGGGGCGGCGCAGATACGCAGTATTTT
CASSPVGGGADTQYF
>.|TRBV9|.|TRBJ2-3|12
TGTGCCAGCAGCGCCTACACAGATACGCAGTATTTT
CASSAYTDTQYF
>.|TRBV2|few|TRBJ2-1|11
TGTGCCAGCAGTGTGAAGCCCGGGGGGTTCTTC
CASSVKPGGFF
>.|TRBV2|few|TRBJ1-1|13
TGTGCCAGCAGATATAGGACGAACACTGAAGCTTTCTTT
CASRYRTNTEAFF
>.|TRBV11-3|.|TRBJ2-6|14
TGTGCCAGCACTGCCAACTCTGGGGCCAACGTCCTGACTTTC
CASTANSGANVLTF
>TRBD2|TRBV5-1|.|TRBJ2-3|15
TGCGCCAGCAGCGAAAGCGGGGGGGCCAGTGGTACGCAGTATTTT
CASSESGGASGTQYF
>.|TRBV18|.|TRBJ2-5|14
TGTGCCAGCTCACCACGCGACGGCCAAGAGACCCAGTACTTC
CASSPRDGQETQYF
>TRBD1|TRBV7-8|.|TRBJ1-2|15
TGTGCCAGCAGCCCTCAAATAGACAGGGGGCAAGGCTACACCTTC
CASSPQIDRGQGYTF
>.|TRBV19|.|TRBJ1-1|16
TGTGCCAGTTACGGGCTTGATTTGACCCAGAACACTGAAGCTTTCTTT
CASYGLDLTQNTEAFF
>.|TRBV4-2|.|TRBJ2-3|15
TGTGCCAGCAGCTCGGGACTCTCAAGCACAGATACGCAGTATTTT
CASSSGLSSTDTQYF
>.|TRBV10-2|.|TRBJ1-5|14
TGCGCCAGCAGTGATAGGTTTACCAATCAGCCCCAGCATTTT
CASSDRFTNQPQHF
>TRBD1|TRBV5-1|.|TRBJ2-5|14
TGCGCCAGCAGCTTCGCGGACAGGGGGGAGACCCAGTACTTC
CASSFADRGETQYF
>TRBD2|TRBV7-2|.|TRBJ2-7|15
TGTGCCAGCAGCTTAGCGACTAGCGTCCCTTACGAGCAGTACTTC
CASSLATSVPYEQYF
>.|TRBV29-1|once|TRBJ2-7|13
TGCAGCGTTGACAGGGAAGGAACCTACGAGCAGTACTTC
CSVDREGTYEQYF
>.|TRBV7-9|.|TRBJ2-5|12
TGTGCCAGCAGTCAACGGGGGGAGACCCAGTACTTC
CASSQRGETQYF
>TRBD2|TRBV5-4|.|TRBJ2-5|15
TGTGCCAGCAGCCTCGGGACTAGCTTCGAAGAGACCCAGTACTTC
CASSLGTSFEETQYF
>TRBD1|TRBV19|.|TRBJ1-1|17
TGTGCCAGTAGTCCATCCGGGGACAGGGGCATGAACACTGAAGCTTTCTTT
CASSPSGDRGMNTEAFF
>TRBD1|TRBV4-2|.|TRBJ2-1|15
TGTGCCAGCAGCCATCCGGGACAGGGGGCGAATGAGCAGTTCTTC
CASSHPGQGANEQFF
>.|TRBV11-2|.|TRBJ2-1|13
TGTGCCAGCAGCTCCTTTACCGCGAATGAGCAGTTCTTC
CASSSFTANEQFF
>TRBD2|TRBV5-4|.|TRBJ2-1|17
TGTGCCAGCAGCCCTAGCGGGGGGTCCCAATCCTACAATGAGCAGTTCTTC
CASSPSGGSQSYNEQFF
>.|TRBV28|.|TRBJ1-1|13
TGTGCCAGCAGTAGGGGTTTCTACACTGAAGCTTTCTTT
CASSRGFYTEAFF
>.|TRBV2|.|TRBJ1-4|15
TGTGCCAGCAGTGAGGGGGGGGCTGCTAATGAAAAACTGTTTTTT
CASSEGGAANEKLFF
>.|TRBV6-5|.|TRBJ1-2|14
TGTGCCAGCAGTTTTTCGGGGGCTAAGGGTGGCTACACCTTC
CASSFSGAKGGYTF
>TRBD1|TRBV5-6|few|TRBJ1-6|16
TGTGCCAGCAGCCGGGGGACAGGATCTTATAATTCACCCCTCCACTTT
CASSRGTGSYNSPLHF
>.|TRBV11-2|few|TRBJ2-7|14
TGTGCCAGCAGCGCTAGGTGGGGGGCGGGCGAGCAGTACTTC
CASSARWGAGEQYF
>.|TRBV9|.|TRBJ1-5|15
TGTGCCAGCAGCCCCCCAAGGGGGGTCGATCAGCCCCAGCATTTT
CASSPPRGVDQPQHF
>TRBD1|TRBV7-9|.|TRBJ1-1|15
TGTGCCAGCAGCGCGCGACAGGGACCGAACACTGAAGCTTTCTTT
CASSARQGPNTEAFF
>.|TRBV6-5|.|TRBJ2-6|15
TGTGCCAGCAGTCCGTACCCCTCTGGGGCCAACGTCCTGACTTTC
CASSPYPSGANVLTF
>.|TRBV6-6|.|TRBJ1-2|15
TGTGCCAGCAGTCCCCCCGACACGAGAAACTATGGCTACACCTTC
CASSPPDTRNYGYTF
>TRBD1|TRBV7-2|.|TRBJ2-7|14
TGTGCCAGCAGCCCGGGACAGGCCTTCTACGAGCAGTACTTC
CASSPGQAFYEQYF
>.|TRBV2|few|TRBJ1-6|13
TGTGCCATCTCGTGGGGGATCGGTTCACCCCTCCACTTT
CAISWGIGSPLHF
>.|TRBV25-1|.|TRBJ1-2|15
TGTGCCAGCAGTGATAGCAGGGTTAATAACTATGGCTACACCTTC
CASSDSRVNNYGYTF
>.|TRBV27|.|TRBJ2-2|15
TGTGCCAGCAGTTTAAACGGGCTCAACACCGGGGAGCTGTTTTTT
CASSLNGLNTGELFF
>.|TRBV6-1|.|TRBJ1-1|11
TGTGCTTGTTTTATGAACACTGAAGCTTTCTTT
CACFMNTEAFF
>.|TRBV9|.|TRBJ1-4|15
TGTGCCAGCAGCCCCCCGCTGGGTGGGAATGAAAAACTGTTTTTT
CASSPPLGGNEKLFF
>TRBD2|TRBV19|.|TRBJ2-7|16
TGTGCCAGTAGTATAGATCGGCGGGGGGTTGTAAGCGAGCAGTACTTC
CASSIDRRGVVSEQYF
>TRBD2|TRBV11-3|.|TRBJ2-3|16
TGTGCCAGCAGCCCACCTGGACTAGTTGGCACAGATACGCAGTATTTT
CASSPPGLVGTDTQYF
>.|TRBV19|.|TRBJ2-1|14
TGTGCCAGTAGTATCTCATGGGGTTACAATGAGCAGTTCTTC
CASSISWGYNEQFF
>TRBD1|TRBV5-1|.|TRBJ1-1|16
TGCGCCAGCAGCCCGGGGACAGCCAACCGCCTCACTGAAGCTTTCTTT
CASSPGTANRLTEAFF
>TRBD2|TRBV7-2|.|TRBJ2-5|15
TGTGCCAGCAGTGGCGGCGGGGGGGCCCGTGAGACCCAGTACTTC
CASSGGGGARETQYF
>.|TRBV6-5|.|TRBJ1-1|14
TGTGCCAGCAGTTACCAGATGGGGGGGGCTGAAGCTTTCTTT
CASSYQMGGAEAFF
>.|TRBV28|.|TRBJ1-2|15
TGTGCCAGCAGTCCCCAGGACCGAGCTAACTATGGCTACACCTTC
CASSPQDRANYGYTF
>TRBD1|TRBV18|few|TRBJ1-3|19
TGTGCCAGCTCACTTACAGGGGGCGCATCAACAAGCTCTGGAAACACCATATATTTT
CASSLTGGASTSSGNTIYF
>TRBD1|TRBV29-1|once|TRBJ2-3|14
TGCAGCGTCACCGGACAGGGGGCAGGAGATACGCAGTATTTT
CSVTGQGAGDTQYF
>.|TRBV6-1|.|TRBJ2-7|12
TGTGCCAGCAGTAGGACTGCCTACGAGCAGTACTTC
CASSRTAYEQYF
>.|TRBV5-4|.|TRBJ1-2|13
TGTGCCAGCAGCTTCTCCAGGGCCTATGGCTACACCTTC
CASSFSRAYGYTF
>.|TRBV7-3|.|TRBJ2-1|14
TGTGCCAGCAGCTTAAATAGTAGGGGCAATGAGCAGTTCTTC
CASSLNSRGNEQFF
>.|TRBV28|few|TRBJ1-4|14
TGTGCCAGCAGTTTGCCGCGGCTTAACGAAAAACTGTTTTTT
CASSLPRLNEKLFF